The clone carrying this TCR beta chain occurred a few times. As yet, its antigen is unknown. J gave up 7 bases and V 5 bases, and 23 bases lay outside the gene matches. Per germline, CDR1 SEHNR and CDR2 FQNEAQ (reference sequence). The CDR3 is 19 amino acids. TCRdb redid the calling of the reads with MiXCR, one entry per CDR3 protein. The profile covers around 550,000 distinct CDR3 sequences, with around a quarter appearing a single time and approximately 13% taken by the ten largest. These data belong to a study of T cell repertoires in cytomegalovirus infection. Study observations and caveats: There were HLA-C-restricted CMV-specific TCR beta clonotypes dominating the ex vivo response.

Sequences were obtained from PBMCs. This TCR was recovered from a human donor in good health (CMV status not recorded). Some clones in this sample may be carry-over from other donors' samples. This chain connects TRBV7-9 to TRBJ2-1, with 7 bases that match TRBD2. CDR3 residues: CASSLSRLAEGLLDNEQFF. CDR3 DNA sequence: TGTGCCAGCAGCCTGAGTCGGCTAGCGGAGGGCCTCTTAGATAATGAGCAGTTCTTC. The complete variable domain, with remaining parts taken from reference TRBV7-9 and TRBJ2-1, reads DTGVSQNPRHKITKRGQNVTFRCDPISEHNRLYWYRQTLGQGPEFLTYFQNEAQLEKSRLLSDRFSAERPKGSFSTLEIQRTEQGDSAMYLCASSLSRLAEGLLDNEQFFGPGTRLTVL.